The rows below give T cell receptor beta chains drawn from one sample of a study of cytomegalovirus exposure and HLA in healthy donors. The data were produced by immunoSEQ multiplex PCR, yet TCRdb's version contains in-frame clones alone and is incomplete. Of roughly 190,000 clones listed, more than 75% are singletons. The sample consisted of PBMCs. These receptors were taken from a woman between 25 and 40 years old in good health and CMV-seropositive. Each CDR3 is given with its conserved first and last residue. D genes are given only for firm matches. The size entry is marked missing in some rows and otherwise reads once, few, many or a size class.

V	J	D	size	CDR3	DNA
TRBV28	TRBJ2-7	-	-	CASSSHPGRYEQYF	TGTGCCAGCAGTTCCCACCCAGGCCGGTACGAGCAGTACTTC
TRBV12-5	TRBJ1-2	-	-	CASGFSSSYGYTF	TGTGCTAGTGGTTTTAGCAGCTCCTATGGCTACACCTTC
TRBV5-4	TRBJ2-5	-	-	CASSPGTVSERQYF	TGTGCCAGCAGCCCCGGGACTGTTTCCGAACGGCAGTACTTC
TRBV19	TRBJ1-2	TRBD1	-	CASSASPGQRYGYTF	TGTGCCAGTAGTGCCTCCCCGGGACAGCGCTATGGCTACACCTTC
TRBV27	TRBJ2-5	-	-	CASSSSSGEQYF	TGTGCCAGCAGTTCTAGTTCGGGAGAGCAGTACTTC
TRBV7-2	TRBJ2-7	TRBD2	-	CASSRNGGGPDEQYF	TGTGCCAGCAGCCGCAACGGGGGGGGGCCTGACGAGCAGTACTTC
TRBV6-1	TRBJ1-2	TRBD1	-	CASSQTGTANYGYTF	TGTGCCAGCAGCCAAACCGGGACAGCTAACTATGGCTACACCTTC
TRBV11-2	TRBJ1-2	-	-	CASSRARGRFETYGYTF	TGTGCCAGCAGCAGGGCAAGGGGTCGTTTCGAAACCTATGGCTACACCTTC
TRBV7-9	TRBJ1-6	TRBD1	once	CASRRWDSSTGSYNSPLHF	TGTGCCAGCAGACGCTGGGACAGCTCGACTGGCTCCTATAATTCACCCCTCCACTTT
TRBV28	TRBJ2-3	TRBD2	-	CAIRGGTTDTQYF	TGTGCCATCCGGGGAGGGACCACAGATACGCAGTATTTT
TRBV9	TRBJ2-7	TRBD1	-	CASSVTGDGYEQYF	TGTGCCAGCAGCGTGACAGGGGACGGATACGAGCAGTACTTC
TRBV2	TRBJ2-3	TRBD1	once	CASSRDRAAPDTQYF	TGTGCCAGCAGTCGGGACAGGGCGGCCCCAGATACGCAGTATTTT
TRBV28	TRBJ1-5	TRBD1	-	CASRIGTVHYQPQHF	TGTGCCAGCAGGATCGGGACAGTACACTATCAGCCCCAGCATTTT
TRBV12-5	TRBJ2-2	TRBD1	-	CASGLATGTALTGELFF	TGTGCTAGTGGTTTGGCTACCGGGACAGCTCTTACCGGGGAGCTGTTTTTT
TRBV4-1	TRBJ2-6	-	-	CASSQVSQSLSGANVLTF	TGCGCCAGCAGCCAAGTCAGTCAGTCCCTCTCTGGGGCCAACGTCCTGACTTTC
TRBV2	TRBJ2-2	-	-	CASSEGGLPTGELFF	TGTGCCAGCAGTGAAGGGGGACTTCCCACCGGGGAGCTGTTTTTT
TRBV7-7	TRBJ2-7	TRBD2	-	CASSATSGSYEQYF	TGTGCTAGCAGCGCGACTAGCGGGAGCTACGAGCAGTACTTC
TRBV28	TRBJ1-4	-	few	CASAGGMEKLFF	TGTGCCAGCGCCGGGGGAATGGAAAAACTGTTTTTT
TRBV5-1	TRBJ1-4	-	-	CASSLRVGRDEKLFF	TGCGCCAGCAGCTTGAGAGTGGGGAGGGATGAAAAACTGTTTTTT
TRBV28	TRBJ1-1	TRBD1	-	CASSLTGTGGPSTEAFF	TGTGCCAGCAGTTTAACTGGGACAGGGGGGCCCTCCACTGAAGCTTTCTTT